This entry lists 28 T cell receptor beta chains sequenced from one sample in a study of glioma-infiltrating T cells after dendritic cell vaccination. Produced via immunoSEQ multiplex PCR; TCRdb's table is partial and in-frame only. The table lists some 38,000 clones, just under 85% of them singletons. Sequencing was performed on blood, taken before dendritic cell vaccination. These receptors were taken from a human donor with glioblastoma.

The chain recombines TRBV27 with TRBJ1-2; D possibly corresponds to TRBD1 (6 bases). CDR1 and CDR2 (germline): MNHEY, SMNVEV (reference sequence). V shed 0 bases and J shed 4 bases, with 15 bases lying between them. The CDR3 is 16 amino acids. The CDR3 nucleotides are TGTGCCAGCAGTTTATCGGGGGCCGTATCTACCTATGGCTACACCTTC. Protein: CASSLSGAVSTYGYTF.

The V gene is TRBV4-2, the J gene TRBJ2-1; D may be TRBD2 (6 bases). The germline CDR1 and CDR2 sequences are LGHNA and YNFKEQ. The CDR3 is 16 amino acids. V was shortened by 5 bases and J by 9 bases, with 23 bases between the two germline ends. This chain's CDR3 is CASSGRGLVVDGEQFF. The CDR3 DNA reads TGTGCCAGCAGCGGGCGGGGTCTTGTTGTGGACGGTGAGCAGTTCTTC.

V usage is TRBV2 and J usage is TRBJ1-2; TRBD1 agrees at 8 bases. Germline lookup yields CDR1 SNHLY and CDR2 FYNNEI. The J segment lost 0 bases and the V segment lost 6 bases, leaving 3 bases of the junction unmatched. This CDR3 is 14 amino acids long. CDR3 sequence reads: CASSGQGTNYGYTF. CDR3 in DNA: TGTGCCAGCAGCGGACAGGGAACTAACTATGGCTACACCTTC.

This chain joins TRBV11-2 and TRBJ2-3, with D possibly matching TRBD2 (7 bases). Germline V gene data show CDR1 as SGHAT and CDR2 as FQNNGV. The germline V and J ends were trimmed by 6 bases and 1 base, with 8 bases remaining between them. This CDR3 has 13 residues. CDR3: CASRGGGTDTQYF. CDR3 coding DNA: TGTGCCAGCAGAGGGGGGGGCACAGATACGCAGTATTTT.

The rearrangement uses TRBV9 and TRBJ2-3; 7 bases match TRBD2. The J segment lost 4 bases and the V segment lost 0 bases, leaving 5 bases of the junction unmatched. This CDR3 spans 15 amino acids. The germline CDR1 and CDR2 sequences are SGDLS and YYNGEE. CDR3 sequence: CASSVDGLAADTQYF. The CDR3 DNA reads TGTGCCAGCAGCGTAGATGGGCTAGCGGCAGATACGCAGTATTTT.

As DNA, the CDR3 is TGCGCCAGCAGCGAGGAAGGACTCCAGGCCCAGCATTTT. Protein product: CASSEEGLQAQHF. This chain uses TRBV5-1 with TRBJ1-5; no clear D gene. The germline gives CDR1 SGHRS, CDR2 YFSETQ. V lost 4 bases to trimming and J lost 11 bases, with 16 bases between them. The CDR3 is 13 amino acids. Full variable domain (outside the CDR3, taken from reference TRBV5-1 and TRBJ1-5): KAGVTQTPRYLIKTRGQQVTLSCSPISGHRSVSWYQQTPGQGLQFLFEYFSETQRNKGNFPGRFSGRQFSNSRSEMNVSTLELGDSALYLCASSEEGLQAQHFGDGTRLSIL.

The chain employs TRBV6-5 and TRBJ2-7; the match to TRBD2 covers 11 bases. Germline lookup yields CDR1 MNHEY and CDR2 SVGAGI. The ends lost 2 bases at V and 4 bases at J; junction bases unmatched: 7. This CDR3 has 16 residues. CDR3: CASSYPIAGGRYEQYF. In nucleotides, the CDR3 is TGTGCCAGCAGTTACCCGATAGCGGGGGGGCGGTACGAGCAGTACTTC.

The chain links TRBV6-6 to TRBJ2-5, with 9 bases aligning to TRBD1. There are 14 residues in the CDR3. Trimming cost V 6 bases and J 5 bases; bases outside gene matches: 7. The germline CDR1 and CDR2 sequences are MNHNY and SVGAGI (reference sequence). The CDR3 DNA sequence: TGTGCCAGCAGCCGGGACAGGGCCCAGGAGACCCAGTACTTC. It translates to CASSRDRAQETQYF.

This chain joins TRBV30 and TRBJ2-3, with TRBD2 identical over 13 bases. There are 15 residues in the CDR3. V was pared by 0 bases and J by 7 bases, with 4 bases of the junction left unmatched. CDR1 and CDR2 (germline): GTSNPN, SVGIG (reference sequence). The CDR3 reads CAWSVLAGGPNTQYF. CDR3 in DNA: TGTGCCTGGAGTGTACTAGCGGGGGGGCCGAATACGCAGTATTTT.

The chain recombines TRBV19 with TRBJ1-4; 10 nucleotides align to TRBD1. The CDR3 has 14 residues. The ends lost 4 bases at V and 8 bases at J; junction bases unmatched: 4. Germline V lookup: CDR1 LNHDA, CDR2 SQIVND (reference sequence). Here the CDR3 DNA reads TGTGCCAGTAGTACCGGGACAGGGGACGAAAAACTGTTTTTT. This translates into CASSTGTGDEKLFF.

The chain is built from TRBV2 and TRBJ2-7, with 8 bases fitting TRBD2. Germline trimming cut 4 bases from V and 5 bases from J; bases unmatched to any gene: 7. The germline gives CDR1 SNHLY, CDR2 FYNNEI. The CDR3 has 14 residues. CDR3 loop: CASSGTSFRDEQYF. CDR3 sequence (DNA): TGTGCCAGCAGTGGGACTAGCTTCCGAGACGAGCAGTACTTC.

This sequence joins TRBV9 and TRBJ1-2; 7 bases agree with TRBD1. The germline V gene encodes CDR1 SGDLS and CDR2 YYNGEE. With 3 bases clipped from V and 7 bases from J, the junction kept 15 bases outside the gene matches. CDR3 length: 16 residues. This chain's CDR3 is CASSADIEWTGGGYTF. In DNA, the CDR3 is TGTGCCAGCAGCGCCGATATAGAATGGACAGGCGGTGGCTACACCTTC.

This chain connects TRBV7-9 to TRBJ2-7; 7 positions match TRBD2. This CDR3 comprises 14 residues. Trimming cost V 0 bases and J 5 bases; bases outside gene matches: 4. Germline V gene lookup returns CDR1 SEHNR and CDR2 FQNEAQ (reference sequence). The DNA for the CDR3 is TGTGCCAGCAGCTTAGCGGGAGGGAGCGACGAGCAGTACTTC. It codes for CASSLAGGSDEQYF.

Worth noting for this clone: Other DNA sequences from this sample encode an identical CDR3 as well. V gene TRBV9 combines with J gene TRBJ2-1, with 9 positions matching TRBD1. V lost 3 bases, J lost 4 bases, and 2 bases stayed unmatched. Germline CDR1 is SGDLS and CDR2 is YYNGEE. There are 14 residues in the CDR3. For the CDR3, the DNA is TGTGCCAGCAGCGCCGGGACAGGGTACAATGAGCAGTTCTTC. Its protein product is CASSAGTGYNEQFF. The full variable domain, rest sourced from reference TRBV9 and TRBJ2-1, is DSGVTQTPKHLITATGQRVTLRCSPRSGDLSVYWYQQSLDQGLQFLIQYYNGEERAKGNILERFSAQQFPDLHSELNLSSLELGDSALYFCASSAGTGYNEQFFGPGTRLTVL.

The chain links TRBV28 to TRBJ2-3, with TRBD1 matching over 11 bases. CDR1 is MDHEN and CDR2 is SYDVKM in the germline V gene. CDR3 length equals 17 residues. After removal of 5 bases from V and 0 bases from J, the junction contained 7 bases not matched to a gene. Written as DNA, the CDR3 is TGTGCCAGCAGTGAGGCCGGACAGGGGGCTAGCACAGATACGCAGTATTTT. Amino acid sequence: CASSEAGQGASTDTQYF.

The genes are TRBV10-1 and TRBJ1-2; 7 bases agree with TRBD1. With 8 bases clipped from V and 7 bases from J, the junction kept 7 bases outside the gene matches. The CDR3 spans 12 residues. Germline V gives CDR1 WNHNN, CDR2 SYGVQD (reference sequence). The CDR3 DNA reads as TGCGCCAGCGAAGACCCAGGGGGTGGCTACACCTTC. This encodes CASEDPGGGYTF.

V gene TRBV9 combines with J gene TRBJ2-5; possibly TRBD2 for D (5 bases). The germline V and J ends were trimmed by 6 bases and 1 base, with 19 bases remaining between them. The CDR3 totals 16 residues. Germline V CDR1 and CDR2: SGDLS, YYNGEE. The CDR3 sequence: CASNKEGSAVQETQYF. The CDR3 coding sequence is TGTGCCAGCAACAAAGAGGGTAGCGCAGTCCAAGAGACCCAGTACTTC. The entire variable domain, with the rest obtained from reference TRBV9 and TRBJ2-5, is as follows: DSGVTQTPKHLITATGQRVTLRCSPRSGDLSVYWYQQSLDQGLQFLIQYYNGEERAKGNILERFSAQQFPDLHSELNLSSLELGDSALYFCASNKEGSAVQETQYFGPGTRLLVL.

The chain combines TRBV20-1 with TRBJ1-6; the D is unclear. The germline CDR1 and CDR2 sequences are DFQATT and SNEGSKA (reference sequence). Trimming shortened V by 7 bases and J by 4 bases, and 5 bases separated the two germline ends. This CDR3 is built from 11 residues. The CDR3 reads CSVRYNSPLHF. DNA for the CDR3: TGCAGTGTACGGTATAATTCACCCCTCCACTTT.

The chain uses TRBV11-2 and TRBJ2-5, with a possible D match to TRBD2 (5 bases). This CDR3 is built from 13 residues. V shed 4 bases and J shed 7 bases, with 13 bases lying between them. The germline CDR1 and CDR2 sequences are SGHAT and FQNNGV. CDR3 sequence reads: CASSSSGYGTQYF. CDR3 bases: TGTGCCAGCAGCTCGAGCGGTTATGGGACCCAGTACTTC.

This chain connects TRBV11-3 to TRBJ2-2; TRBD1 is a possible D gene (5 bases). Trimming shortened V by 3 bases and J by 4 bases, and 18 bases separated the two germline ends. The CDR3 consists of 17 residues. Per the germline V gene, CDR1 is SGHNT and CDR2 is YENEEA. Written as DNA, the CDR3 is TGTGCCAGCAGCTTTTTGGTAGCAGGGCCGATCACCGGGGAGCTGTTTTTT. Its protein is CASSFLVAGPITGELFF. Drawing the rest from reference TRBV11-3 and TRBJ2-2, the complete variable domain is EAGVVQSPRYKIIEKKQPVAFWCNPISGHNTLYWYLQNLGQGPELLIRYENEEAVDDSQLPKDRFSAERLKGVDSTLKIQPAELGDSAVYLCASSFLVAGPITGELFFGEGSRLTVL.

Points on this clone: Germline and junction disagree at one end, which may indicate a read error. Here the CDR3 reads CASSFAPFGLAGGLVEETQYF. CDR3 in DNA: TGTGCTAGCAGCTTCGCACCCTTTGGCCTAGCGGGGGGGCTTGTCGAAGAGACCCAGTACTTC. The chain employs TRBV7-7 and TRBJ2-5, with TRBD2 matching 12 bases. There are 21 residues in the CDR3. Germline loops: CDR1 SSHAT, CDR2 FNYEAQ (reference sequence).

CDR3 residues: CASSQDASLETQYF. CDR3 in DNA: TGTGCCAGCAGCCAAGATGCGTCCCTAGAGACCCAGTACTTC. The chain uses TRBV4-2 and TRBJ2-5; D is ambiguous. Germline CDR1 is LGHNA and CDR2 is YNFKEQ. V lost 0 bases, J lost 4 bases, and 9 bases lay in between. This CDR3 region has 14 residues.

The V call is TRBV7-8, the J call TRBJ2-2, with a possible D match to TRBD2 (6 bases). Looked up from germline, CDR1 is SGHVS and CDR2 is FQNEAQ. Trimming removed 5 bases from V and 5 bases from J, with 15 bases in between. CDR3 length: 15 residues. CDR3 nucleotides: TGTGCCAGCAGCCCCGGGACTGTTCAAACCGGGGAGCTGTTTTTT. Its translation: CASSPGTVQTGELFF.

The chain recombines TRBV4-3 with TRBJ2-5, with TRBD2 matching 9 bases. Per germline, CDR1 LGHNA and CDR2 YSLEER. J gave up 6 bases and V 0 bases, and 11 bases lay outside the gene matches. CDR3 length: 17 amino acids. DNA for the CDR3: TGCGCCAGCAGCCAAGATCTTCCGCGGGGGGGCCGAAAGACCCAGTACTTC. Protein product: CASSQDLPRGGRKTQYF.

The CDR3, as DNA: TGTGCCAGCAGTGAATATCGAGGGGGCAGGACTGAAGCTTTCTTT. Amino acids: CASSEYRGGRTEAFF. The chain joins TRBV25-1 to TRBJ1-1; 7 bases fit TRBD1. The V segment lost 0 bases and the J segment 5 bases; nucleotides outside the gene matches: 6. The germline CDR1 and CDR2 sequences are MGHDK and SYGVNS. The CDR3 has 15 residues.

V usage is TRBV30 and J usage is TRBJ2-7; no definite D call. Trimming took 1 base from V and 0 from J, leaving 4 bases between them. CDR1 and CDR2 (germline): GTSNPN, SVGIG (reference sequence). The length of the CDR3 is 12 residues. The CDR3 reads CAWSAFSYEQYF. The CDR3, as DNA: TGTGCCTGGAGTGCCTTCTCCTACGAGCAGTACTTC.

CDR3 region: CASSESASGESYEQYF. The CDR3 DNA is TGCGCCAGCAGTGAGTCGGCTAGCGGGGAGTCCTACGAGCAGTACTTC. V usage is TRBV10-1 and J usage is TRBJ2-7, with 9 bases lining up with TRBD2. The CDR3 spans 16 residues. The junction had 4 bases not matched to a gene; V was cut back by 0 bases and J by 1 base. CDR1 and CDR2 (germline): WNHNN, SYGVQD (reference sequence).

J is TRBJ1-6 and V is TRBV6-5; 7 nucleotides match TRBD1. Trimming cost V 2 bases and J 8 bases; bases outside gene matches: 6. This CDR3 has 15 residues. The germline V gene has CDR1 MNHEY and CDR2 SVGAGI. The CDR3 loop is CASSYTQGVDSPLHF. The CDR3 DNA is TGTGCCAGCAGTTACACCCAGGGGGTGGATTCACCCCTCCACTTT.